This TCR beta chain is from a study of blood T cell repertoires in COVID-19. Overall study context: T cells, B-cell-depleted T cells, or PBMCs supplied cDNA or gDNA.

V dropped 1 base and J dropped 2 bases, with 6 bases sitting between them. Per germline, CDR1 LNHNV and CDR2 YYDKDF (reference sequence). The CDR3 loop spans 15 amino acids. In the original processing: For nucleated cells, counts were estimated from reference gene primer amplification. The repertoire was sequenced with immunoSEQ multiplex PCR; TCRdb's copy has only in-frame clones and lacks some. V and J calls and clone size are given by that table; D and trimming were obtained from the DNA. The table has 220,000 or so clones, 90% seen once. Donors were grouped by their self-reported clinical history. Exposed study participants had met a COVID-19 case within 2 weeks before entry.

Material for sequencing was PBMCs or T cells enriched from blood (not recorded which). V and J are TRBV15 and TRBJ1-6; D is undetermined. This TCR derives from a man between 45 and 60 years old who had been exposed to COVID-19. The CDR3 reads CATSRGGAYNSPLHF. DNA for the CDR3: TGTGCCACCAGCAGAGGAGGTGCCTATAATTCACCCCTCCACTTT.